This T cell receptor beta chain was identified during a study of cytomegalovirus exposure and HLA in healthy donors (dated by TCRdb to the late 2010s). Looking at the study overall: In an earlier analysis of roughly 500 of the donors, about 260 Gb of sequence data and some 120 million unique TCR beta sequences from 150 million to 200 million T cells were reported. Typing coverage varied by locus: about 620-630 donors for A, B, C, DRB1 and DQB1; roughly 500 for DQA1; 606 for DPA1; 400 to 480 for DPB1. In a later genetic analysis, genome-wide SNP genotypes for about three fifths of the roughly 670 donors were used, and that subset was treated as a discovery cohort. The later analysis used no new phenotypic data to find candidate immune exposures, relying instead on TCR beta sequences and their occurrence across donors. The study aimed to test whether signatures of past pathogen exposure could be identified by cataloging public T cell receptors. All discovery cohort repertoires had been generated using a single sequencing platform. Donor age, sex, ethnicity and CMV serostatus were compiled alongside the repertoire data. An early release that covered fewer than 800 HLA-typed donors contained about 300 gigabases of sequencing data and some 87 million unique TCR sequences. Among some 410 genotyped donors of the cohort, an average of approximately 250,000 unique TCR beta nucleotide sequences were sequenced per donor, about a sixth of them non-productive. Among the roughly 430 genotyped donors, approximately 76% belonged to the genetic ancestry cluster associated with self-reported Caucasian donors. To decide whether each TCR beta V gene segment behaved as functional or pseudogenic, an earlier analysis of approximately 600 of the donors relied on high-throughput TCR beta sequencing. The study combined high-throughput TCR immunosequencing, statistical association of individual TCRs with disease status, and machine learning to predict cytomegalovirus infection status. Both class I and class II loci were covered by HLA typing, at four-digit resolution. To study patterns of TCR occurrence, a later analysis re-analyzed previously published TCR beta repertoires from 600 to 750 donors and added high-resolution HLA genotyping. Besides the first cohort of roughly 660 subjects, a separate validation cohort made up of roughly 130 different subjects was used. Roughly 5 DR-DQ haplotypes were handled as single units for association and clustering, since linkage in the cohort was strong. The T cell repertoires of under 750 subjects were profiled by immunosequencing and related to cytomegalovirus serostatus.

What the study reported, not specific to this receptor: Correlated functional status among segregating V segments might reflect linkage disequilibrium, but an unknown experimental factor could not be ruled out. For the cohort, immune exposure information was limited to CMV serostatus. A later genetic analysis associated a missense DCLRE1C variant with V-gene and J-gene trimming of TCR beta chains, and an independent cohort replicated the association. A further reported finding was that TCR beta sequences accurately predicted the HLA-A and HLA-B alleles for most subjects in the first cohort. A cluster of highly shared sequence variants was judged likely to represent a technical artifact of the sequencing pipeline. Most TCR sequences were seen in very few donors, while some public TCRs were found in many individuals. Some IMGT-functional V segments, including TRBV6-2 and TRBV6-3, could not be told apart with the 87-base-pair reads, so those segments were excluded. At a false discovery rate of 0.05, a later analysis linked 15,000 to 20,000 TCR beta sequences to specific HLA alleles. Several of the top co-occurrence clusters appeared to be linked to parvovirus B19, influenza, CMV and Epstein-Barr virus, according to a later analysis. The classifier was reported to diagnose cytomegalovirus status with high specificity and sensitivity in both the original cohort and the validation cohort. Because counts were too low, about 15 rarely observed V segments, including chromosome 9 orphons, were left out of the earlier analysis of several hundred of the donors. In a later analysis, HLA-associated TCR beta chains showed more clonal expansion and lower generation probabilities than non-associated chains that were equally common. In a later analysis, the rate of TCR association differed among HLA loci, with DRB1 alleles having the most associated TCRs and HLA-C alleles having the fewest. A few of the identified cytomegalovirus-associated TCR beta chains were confirmed in vitro to be specific for cytomegalovirus antigens. It was suggested by the authors that the approach could potentially be generalized to other disease states and immunological phenotypes. Only TCR beta chains were sequenced in this cohort, and the absence of alpha or paired-chain data limited detectable features. According to a later genetic analysis, donors in an Asian-associated ancestry cluster had fewer N-insertions in productive TCRs than the roughly 660-donor mean. In an earlier analysis of several hundred of the donors, most TCR beta V segments were observed in productive rearrangements about 87% or about 30% of the time, broadly matching IMGT annotations. Sequencing depth was assumed to be roughly uniform across donors in the presence/absence analyses, though that assumption may not hold. Because HLA typing was missing for some donors at each locus, association tests included only the typed subset. Assigning TCR associations to individual alleles was difficult when HLA alleles, especially DR and DQ, strongly co-occurred. According to a later analysis, most CMV-associated TCR beta chains appeared to be HLA-restricted, and the HLA associations seemed to be driven largely by CMV exposure. A total of about 180 TCR beta chains were listed by the study as associated with cytomegalovirus.

Worth noting for this clone: Its recognized antigen is unknown. Base qualities are not at hand, and no much larger clone is one base apart.

Library prep was done by the immunoSEQ multiplex PCR assay. For the multiplex PCR, a mixture combining 60 forward primers for TCR Vbeta segments and 13 reverse primers for TCR Jbeta segments was used. The CDR3 region of rearranged TCR beta genes was amplified from genomic DNA with a multiplex PCR assay. Amplified TCR beta libraries were sequenced as 87-base-pair reads on the Illumina HiSeq System. Per the authors' processing: A later analysis counted tens of millions of unique TCR beta chains across the 700 or so repertoires, and around 9.9 million of these chains were shared by at least two donors. Raw reads were error-corrected and collapsed into unique sequences with a nearest-neighbor algorithm that merged closely related sequences to remove PCR and sequencing errors. CDR3 sequences were aligned to IMGT reference sequences to assign V, D and J gene segments. Each retained sequence needed at least a six-nucleotide match to both a V gene segment and a J gene segment. A rearrangement counted as productive if the CDR3 had no stop codons and remained in frame with V and J, and every other rearrangement counted as non-productive. Following IMGT convention, CDR3 was defined as the stretch from the second conserved V-encoded cysteine up to the conserved J-encoded phenylalanine. The earlier analysis of about 570 of the donors excluded any sequence lacking an unambiguous match to a single V gene segment. In an earlier analysis of around 600 of the donors, V segments were called functional above 56.7% productive rearrangements and were called segregating when the between-donor standard deviation exceeded 5%. A statistical classification framework was developed to diagnose cytomegalovirus status using the catalog of TCR beta chain sequences. In a later analysis, V and J genes were assigned by comparing TCR nucleotide sequences against IMGT/GENE-DB human TR gene sequences. The TCRdist pipeline was used in a later analysis to assign CDR3 sequences and most-parsimonious VDJ recombination scenarios. In a later analysis, each TCR beta chain was defined by its CDR3 amino acid sequence together with its V-gene family, and reads lacking a unique V-gene family were excluded. A later analysis removed roughly 590 highly shared, low-generation-probability nucleotide sequences to deal with suspected cross-contamination and a sequencing artifact. For each public chain, a later analysis derived a clonal expansion index from normalized ranks of inferred template counts within each repertoire. In a later analysis, generation probabilities were computed with a VDJ recombination model fitted to out-of-frame rearrangements, and the resulting probabilities were checked against IGoR. Hypergeometric tests were used in a later analysis to score TCR-TCR, TCR-HLA and TCR-CMV co-occurrence, with a repertoire-size bias correction applied to the TCR pairs. In a later analysis, false discovery rates were estimated by permuting HLA or CMV assignments 20 times. In a later analysis, co-occurring TCRs were grouped using DBSCAN, with TCRdist sequence similarity added in when clustering inside HLA-allele-positive subsets. Repertoires with fewer than 30,000 or more than 120,000 public chains were left out of co-occurrence clustering, as were five repertoires with anomalous nucleotide sharing. The table comes from immuneACCESS by way of TCRdb, which keeps in-frame sequences with V and J called. Part of the clones is missing from these tables; in studies checked, under half for an unresolved V gene and the rest for unknown reasons. Clone size and the V and J calls come from that table; the DNA yielded D and trimming. The sample table holds 120,000 or so clones, of which 80% were seen once. The ten biggest clones cover 0.95% to 1.5% of the sample.

The cohort consisted of 650 to 850 healthy bone marrow donors. All cohort members were sampled while nominally healthy, although unrecorded immune exposures were likely present. The donor tested CMV seronegative and was one of the 352 seronegative cohort members. Every donor gave a peripheral blood sample, and the peripheral blood mononuclear cells from that sample were used for TCR beta sequencing. The Qiagen DNeasy Blood Extraction Kit was used to extract genomic DNA from the blood cell samples. The germline V gene provides CDR1 MGHDK and CDR2 SYGVNS. From its cysteine to its phenylalanine, the CDR3 spans 17 amino acids. Of all the DNA, just the CDR3 is kept, 51 bases in frame from base 1. Unmatched junction bases come to 12, with V trimmed by 2 bases and J by 8 bases.

Sequencing input: PBMCs. This TCR was sampled from a female donor in good health and CMV-seronegative. The V and J genes are TRBV25-1 and TRBJ1-4, and 9 bases in between align with TRBD1. Here the CDR3 is given as CASSEAPGTGRGEKLFF. The nucleotides read TGTGCCAGCAGTGAAGCCCCCGGGACAGGGAGGGGGGAAAAACTGTTTTTT.